This T cell receptor beta chain derives from a study of vaccination effects on CD4 cells after COVID-19. The overall study: Expansion of antigen-specific CD4+ T cells with viral peptide pools was carried out by the ViraFEST assay before sequencing. The study, taken as a whole, reports: Small numbers of convalescent patients limited the study. It also lacked early post-infection timepoints.

Sequencing used immunoSEQ multiplex PCR; TCRdb keeps in-frame clones, though not all of them. The sample lists roughly 45,000 clones; around 70% were seen once. Remarks on this clone: Its antigen remains unknown.

At the end of 9 to 11 days of culture, CD4+ T cells were isolated. It was two doses of either the BNT162b2 or mRNA-1273 vaccine that participants received. Each culture had half its medium swapped for IL-2 medium on days 3 and 7. The V and J ends lost 7 bases and 5 bases, in that order; junction bases with no gene match: 10. Germline V gives CDR1 MGHDK, CDR2 SYGVNS. This CDR3 comprises 14 residues. The chain recombines TRBV25-1 with TRBJ2-5; 7 bases agree with TRBD2. This specimen was CD4+ T cells from PBMCs cultured without peptide, taken after COVID-19 vaccination. The TCR comes from a human donor who received a COVID-19 vaccine. CDR3 DNA: TGTGCCAGCACCGGAGGGCGGGGAGGGGAGACCCAGTACTTC. Its protein product is CASTGGRGGETQYF.